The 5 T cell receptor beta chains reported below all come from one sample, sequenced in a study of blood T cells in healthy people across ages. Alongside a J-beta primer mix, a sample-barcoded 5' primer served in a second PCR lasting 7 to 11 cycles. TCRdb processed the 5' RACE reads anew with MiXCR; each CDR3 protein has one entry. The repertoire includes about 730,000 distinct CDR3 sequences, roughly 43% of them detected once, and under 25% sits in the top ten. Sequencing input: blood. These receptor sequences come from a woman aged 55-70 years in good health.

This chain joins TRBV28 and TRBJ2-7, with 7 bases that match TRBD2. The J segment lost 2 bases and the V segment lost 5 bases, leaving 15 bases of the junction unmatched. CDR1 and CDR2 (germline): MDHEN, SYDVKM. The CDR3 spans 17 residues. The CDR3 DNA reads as TGTGCCAGCAGTCGAAAGACTAGCTGGACATACCCCTACGAGCAGTACTTC. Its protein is CASSRKTSWTYPYEQYF.

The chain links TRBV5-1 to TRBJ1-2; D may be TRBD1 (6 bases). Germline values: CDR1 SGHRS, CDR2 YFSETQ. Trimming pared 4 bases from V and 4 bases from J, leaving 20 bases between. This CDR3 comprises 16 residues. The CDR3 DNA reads TGCGCCAGCAGCACGGGCTCACTGAACAGGGCCTATGGCTACACCTTC. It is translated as CASSTGSLNRAYGYTF.

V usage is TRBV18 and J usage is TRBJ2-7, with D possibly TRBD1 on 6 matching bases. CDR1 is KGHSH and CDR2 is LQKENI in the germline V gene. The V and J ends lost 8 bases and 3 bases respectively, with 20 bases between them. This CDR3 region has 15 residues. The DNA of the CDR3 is TGTGCCAGCCGAATTTCACAGGGATTGGGCTACGAGCAGTACTTC. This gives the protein CASRISQGLGYEQYF.

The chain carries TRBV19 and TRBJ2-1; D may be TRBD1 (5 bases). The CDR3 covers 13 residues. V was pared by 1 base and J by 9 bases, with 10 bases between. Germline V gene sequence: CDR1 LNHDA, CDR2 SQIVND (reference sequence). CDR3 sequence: CASSIGSRAEQFF. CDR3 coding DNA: TGTGCCAGTAGTATAGGGAGCAGGGCTGAGCAGTTCTTC.

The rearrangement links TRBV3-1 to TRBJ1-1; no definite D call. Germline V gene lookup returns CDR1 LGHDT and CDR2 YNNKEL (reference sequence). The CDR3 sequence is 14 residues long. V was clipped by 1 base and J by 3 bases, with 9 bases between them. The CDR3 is CASSQARDYTEAFF. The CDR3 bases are TGTGCCAGCAGCCAAGCGCGAGACTACACTGAAGCTTTCTTT. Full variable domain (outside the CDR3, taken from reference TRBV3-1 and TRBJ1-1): DTAVSQTPKYLVTQMGNDKSIKCEQNLGHDTMYWYKQDSKKFLKIMFSYNNKELIINETVPNRFSPKSPDKAHLNLHINSLELGDSAVYFCASSQARDYTEAFFGQGTRLTVV.